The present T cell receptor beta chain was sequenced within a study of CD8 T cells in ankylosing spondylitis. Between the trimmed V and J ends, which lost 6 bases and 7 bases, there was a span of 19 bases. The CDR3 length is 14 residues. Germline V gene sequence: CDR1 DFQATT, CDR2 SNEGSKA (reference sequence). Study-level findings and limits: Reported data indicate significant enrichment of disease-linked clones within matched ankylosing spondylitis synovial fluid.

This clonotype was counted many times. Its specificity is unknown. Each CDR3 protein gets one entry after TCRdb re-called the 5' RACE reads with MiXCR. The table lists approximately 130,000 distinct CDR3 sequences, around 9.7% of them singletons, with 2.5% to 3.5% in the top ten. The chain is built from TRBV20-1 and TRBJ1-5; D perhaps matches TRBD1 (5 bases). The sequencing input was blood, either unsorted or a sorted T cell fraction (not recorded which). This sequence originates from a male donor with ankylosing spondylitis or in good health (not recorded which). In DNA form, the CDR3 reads TGCAGTGCCGGCACCCTCGGGGGAGGACAGCCCCAGCATTTT. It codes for CSAGTLGGGQPQHF.